Listed below are T cell receptor beta chains from one sample, sequenced in a study of CD8 T cells in ankylosing spondylitis. TCRdb itself ran the 5' RACE reads through MiXCR, one entry per CDR3 protein. The table lists approximately 150,000 distinct CDR3 sequences, roughly 15% of them singletons. The source material was blood, either unsorted or a sorted T cell fraction (not recorded which). These receptors originate from a male donor with ankylosing spondylitis. Each CDR3 is given with its conserved first and last residue. Fields, in order: V gene, clone size, D gene, J gene, CDR3 DNA, CDR3 protein. The D gene is left open where the match is weak. Some rows mark clone size as missing; the rest say once, few, many or name a class of expanded clone.

TRBV27	many	-	TRBJ1-1	TGTGCCAGCAGCCGAGGGGGGTGGACTGAAGCTTTCTTT	CASSRGGWTEAFF
TRBV5-6	-	-	TRBJ2-7	TGTGCCAGCAGCTTACCCTCCCCGAGCTCCTACGAGCAGTACTTC	CASSLPSPSSYEQYF
TRBV10-3	many	-	TRBJ2-7	TGTGCCATCGGTAACGAGCAGTACTTC	CAIGNEQYF
TRBV25-1	many	TRBD1	TRBJ2-5	TGTGCCAGCAGTGAGACGAACAGGGGGCCCTCCAGGGAGACCCAGTACTTC	CASSETNRGPSRETQYF
TRBV6-5	many	-	TRBJ2-7	TGTGCCAGCAGTTACTCCCGATCCTACGAGCAGTACTTC	CASSYSRSYEQYF
TRBV20-1	-	-	TRBJ2-1	TGCAGTGCTAAGGACAGCTACAATGAGCAGTTCTTC	CSAKDSYNEQFF
TRBV2	-	-	TRBJ2-1	TGTGCCAGCAGTGAAGCCGCTAGCGCGAGGAATGAGCAGTTCTTC	CASSEAASARNEQFF
TRBV7-9	-	-	TRBJ2-7	TGTGCCAGCAGCCCTAGGACACCAAGCTCCTACGAGCAGTACTTC	CASSPRTPSSYEQYF
TRBV6-2/TRBV6-3	few	-	TRBJ2-1	TGTGCCAGCAGCATACAAGGGGAGCAGTTCTTC	CASSIQGEQFF
TRBV6-6	few	-	TRBJ1-2	TGTGCCAGCAGTTACGGGACTTATGGCTACACCTTC	CASSYGTYGYTF
TRBV7-6	-	-	TRBJ2-2	TGTGCCAGCAGCCCGGTGGGGGATACGAACACCGGGGAGCTGTTTTTT	CASSPVGDTNTGELFF
TRBV6-1	-	TRBD2	TRBJ2-1	TGTGCCAGCAGCATCGCCGGGACTAGCGGGAGTCCTGAGCAGTTCTTC	CASSIAGTSGSPEQFF
TRBV20-1	-	-	TRBJ2-7	TGCAGCGTACAGGGCTACGAGCAGTACTTC	CSVQGYEQYF
TRBV2	-	-	TRBJ2-5	TGTGCCAGCATTCAAGGGCAGGGGCGACAAGAGACCCAGTACTTC	CASIQGQGRQETQYF
TRBV29-1	few	-	TRBJ2-2	TGCAGCGTTGAAGGGGAGAACACCGGGGAGCTGTTTTTT	CSVEGENTGELFF
TRBV4-1	-	-	TRBJ2-1	TGCGCCAGCAGCCAAGTTGATTGGCAGGCCTACAATGAGCAGTTCTTC	CASSQVDWQAYNEQFF
TRBV28	few	TRBD2	TRBJ2-1	TGTGCCAGCGACCCTAGCGGGGGCCTGGGCAATGAGCAGTTCTTC	CASDPSGGLGNEQFF
TRBV28	few	-	TRBJ2-7	TGTGCCAGCAGCTGGTCAGCCACCTACGAGCAGTACTTC	CASSWSATYEQYF
TRBV27	few	TRBD2	TRBJ2-7	TGTGCCAGCAGCGTCCGACTAGCCGGGCTAGGCGCCTACGAGCAGTACTTC	CASSVRLAGLGAYEQYF
TRBV27	-	TRBD1	TRBJ2-7	TGTGCCAGCAGTACGATGACAGGGTTCCCCCACGAGCAGTACTTC	CASSTMTGFPHEQYF
TRBV7-9	few	-	TRBJ1-4	TGTGCCAGCACCCCAGGGATTGATGGGGGCGCAACTAATGAAAAACTGTTTTTT	CASTPGIDGGATNEKLFF
TRBV6-1	many	TRBD1	TRBJ1-2	TGTGCCAGCCCCGGGACAGGGCGGGACTGCACCTTC	CASPGTGRDCTF
TRBV27	-	TRBD2	TRBJ2-3	TGTGCCAGCAGTCACCGACTAGCGGTTAGCACAGATACGCAGTATTTT	CASSHRLAVSTDTQYF
TRBV5-6	few	-	TRBJ1-5	TGTGCCAGCAGCTCAGACAGGAGTCAGCCCCAGCATTTT	CASSSDRSQPQHF
TRBV2	few	-	TRBJ2-7	TGTGCCAGCAGTGTCCGCAGATCCTACGAGCAGTACTTC	CASSVRRSYEQYF
TRBV12-3/TRBV12-4	many	-	TRBJ2-3	TGTGCCAGCAGTTTGGGGTACGCGCAGTATTTT	CASSLGYAQYF
TRBV10-3	few	-	TRBJ2-7	TGTGCCATCAGTGAGCCCGGGAACTACGAGCAGTACTTC	CAISEPGNYEQYF
TRBV9	-	-	TRBJ2-2	TGTGCCAGCAGCGTAGGGGGTGTCCGGACCGGGGAGCTGTTTTTT	CASSVGGVRTGELFF
TRBV27	-	-	TRBJ1-1	TGTGCCAGCAGTTTCTCTGAGAACACTGAAGCTTTCTTT	CASSFSENTEAFF
TRBV6-2/TRBV6-3	-	TRBD2	TRBJ2-7	TGTGCCAGCAGTTGGCGTAGCGGGCCCGATTCCTCCTACGAGCAGTACTTC	CASSWRSGPDSSYEQYF
TRBV6-1	few	TRBD1	TRBJ1-2	TGTGCCAGCAGAGCAGGGGGTTTACGTGGCTACACCTTC	CASRAGGLRGYTF
TRBV15	few	-	TRBJ2-5	TGTGCCACCAGCAGAGAGGAGAAGACCCAGTACTTC	CATSREEKTQYF
TRBV5-8	-	-	TRBJ2-3	TGTGCCAGCAGCGGGAGGCCTCTAGATACGCAGTATTTT	CASSGRPLDTQYF
TRBV4-3	few	TRBD1	TRBJ2-7	TGCGCCAGCAGCCAAGGGACAGGGTTAATTTACGAGCAGTACTTC	CASSQGTGLIYEQYF
TRBV7-9	few	-	TRBJ2-7	TGTGCCAGCAGCTTAGCATCCAGGGCCCACGAGCAGTACTTC	CASSLASRAHEQYF
TRBV27	-	-	TRBJ2-3	TGTGCCAGCAGTTTACTCGGGGTGGATACGCAGTATTTT	CASSLLGVDTQYF
TRBV7-8	few	-	TRBJ2-5	TGTGCCAGCAGCTACTTTTTGGGCCCTCCGGAGACCCAGTACTTC	CASSYFLGPPETQYF
TRBV6-5	many	-	TRBJ2-2	TGTGCCAGCAGTTACTTCGGGACCGACACCGGGGAGCTGTTTTTT	CASSYFGTDTGELFF
TRBV5-1	-	TRBD1	TRBJ2-3	TGCGCCAGCAGCACGAGAGACAGGGGTAGCACAGATACGCAGTATTTT	CASSTRDRGSTDTQYF
TRBV7-8	-	-	TRBJ1-4	TGTGCCAGCAGCTTACGAGGGGCAACTAATGAAAAACTGTTTTTT	CASSLRGATNEKLFF
TRBV7-6	-	-	TRBJ2-3	TGTGCCAGCAGCTTCCGCCTCACAGATACGCAGTATTTT	CASSFRLTDTQYF
TRBV6-2/TRBV6-3	few	-	TRBJ2-5	TGTGCCAGCGGAGAAGAGGTGCCTCAAGAGACCCAGTACTTC	CASGEEVPQETQYF